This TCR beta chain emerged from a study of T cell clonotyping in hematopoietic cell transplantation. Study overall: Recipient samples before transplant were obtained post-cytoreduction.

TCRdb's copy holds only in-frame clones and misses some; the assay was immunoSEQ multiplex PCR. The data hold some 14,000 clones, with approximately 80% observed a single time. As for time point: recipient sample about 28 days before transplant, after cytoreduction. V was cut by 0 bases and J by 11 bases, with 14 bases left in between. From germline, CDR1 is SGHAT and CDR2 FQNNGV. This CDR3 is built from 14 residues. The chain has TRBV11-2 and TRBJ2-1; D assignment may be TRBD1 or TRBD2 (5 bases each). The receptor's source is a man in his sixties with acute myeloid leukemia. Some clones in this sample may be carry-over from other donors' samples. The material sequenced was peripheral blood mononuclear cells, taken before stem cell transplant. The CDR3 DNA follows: TGTGCCAGCAGCTTAGATCAATCGGGGCAAAAGCAGTTCTTC. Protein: CASSLDQSGQKQFF.